The 28 T cell receptor beta chains below all came from one sample that was sequenced in a study of metastatic and nonmetastatic thyroid tumors. TCRdb re-called the PCR reads with MiXCR. This sample has some 86,000 clones, with roughly an eighth found just once. Each patient went into thyroid surgery without having received any treatment. The sequencing sample was made of tumor tissue. Receptors were obtained from a female donor with papillary thyroid cancer or a benign thyroid nodule (not recorded which). Some clones in this sample may be carry-over from other donors' samples.

Regarding this clone: A read error may be the cause here, since a much bigger clone is one base away. Other DNA sequences in this sample translate to the same CDR3. The V call is TRBV2, the J call TRBJ1-5, with a possible D match to TRBD1 (6 bases). Per germline, CDR1 SNHLY and CDR2 FYNNEI. The CDR3 totals 14 residues. CDR3 residues: CASSERGHNQPQHF. DNA for the CDR3: TGTGCTAGCAGTGAAAGGGGACACAATCAGCCCCAGCATTTT.

This clone was detected only a few times. This may stem from a read error, because a much larger clone lies one nucleotide away. Other DNA sequences in the same sample also yield this CDR3. The CDR3 spells CATSRGRRGVGNQPQHF. CDR3 DNA: TGTGCCACCAGCAGAGGTCGTCGTGGAGTCGGCAATCAGCCCCAGCATTTT. V gene TRBV15 combines with J gene TRBJ1-5; D not resolved. In germline, CDR1 is LNHNV, CDR2 YYDKDF (reference sequence). The CDR3 covers 17 residues. V was pared by 1 base and J by 2 bases, with 15 bases between.

This clone showed up just a few times. The rearrangement joins TRBV6-6 to TRBJ2-7; maybe TRBD1 (5 bases). This CDR3 comprises 15 residues. Germline V lookup: CDR1 MNHNY, CDR2 SVGAGI (reference sequence). The V end was cut by 1 base, the J end by 4 bases, with 14 bases between. CDR3 in amino acids: CASSYFPCQGYEQYF. DNA of the CDR3: TGTGCCAGCAGTTACTTTCCGTGTCAGGGTTACGAGCAGTACTTC.

This clone showed up many times. The chain recombines TRBV7-2 with TRBJ2-5; D uncertain. The CDR3 spans 13 residues. V lost 3 bases, J lost 5 bases, and 10 bases lay in between. In germline, CDR1 is SGHTA, CDR2 FQGNSA. CDR3 sequence: CASSFLSEETQYF. In nucleotides, the CDR3 is TGTGCCAGCAGCTTCCTATCTGAGGAGACCCAGTACTTC.

This clone turned up a few times. This may be a read error: a much more frequent sequence differs by one nucleotide. This sample includes further DNA sequences coding for the same CDR3. The chain couples TRBV10-2 to TRBJ1-1; TRBD1 matches at 7 bases. The CDR3 covers 13 residues. The V gene's germline CDR1 is WSHSY and CDR2 SAAADI. CDR3 amino acids: CASGDRVGTEAFF. The DNA of the CDR3 is TGCGCTAGCGGTGACAGGGTAGGGACTGAAGCTTTCTTT.

This clone was counted between two and nine times. A read error may produce the germline difference seen at one junction end. The chain is built from TRBV29-1 and TRBJ1-5, with D uncertain. CDR3 length: 12 amino acids. Per germline, CDR1 SQVTM and CDR2 ANQGSEA. CDR3 nucleotides: TGCAGCGCGATCGGCCCCAATCGGCCCCAGCATTTT. Amino acid sequence: CSAIGPNRPQHF.

In the case of this clone: This clone may be a read error of a much larger clone one base away. It is likely a read error, because the conserved phenylalanine at the end of the CDR3 is missing. Because the CDR3's place on the DNA is in doubt, the DNA is left out and the CDR3 is given as listed by TCRdb. The chain combines TRBV7-9 with TRBJ2-5. Germline lookup yields CDR1 SEHNR and CDR2 FQNEAQ (reference sequence). Including both end residues, the CDR3 is 12 amino acids long. CDR3 sequence: CASSLREQWQTV.

This clone appeared many times. This chain links TRBV7-3 with TRBJ2-3; possible D gene TRBD1, 6 bases. This CDR3 is built from 15 residues. Trimming removed 2 bases at V and 4 bases at J, with 13 bases between. Germline CDR1 is SGHTA and CDR2 is FQGTGA. Here the CDR3 DNA reads TGTGCCAGCAGCTTAGGGGGCGTGGGGGCAGATACGCAGTATTTT. The encoded protein is CASSLGGVGADTQYF.

This clone has a count of ten or more. The V call is TRBV6-1, the J call TRBJ1-1; D is perhaps TRBD1 (6 bases). With 5 bases removed from V and 0 bases from J, the gap between germline ends came to 16 bases. The CDR3 extends over 16 amino acids. CDR1 MNHNS and CDR2 SASEGT come from the germline V gene. This CDR3 reads CASSSRQAGMNTEAFF. CDR3 bases: TGTGCCAGCAGTTCCCGACAGGCCGGTATGAACACTGAAGCTTTCTTT.

In its sample, this clone was seen many times. This CDR3 reads CSATPAAETQYF. As DNA, the CDR3 is TGCAGTGCTACTCCCGCTGCAGAGACCCAGTACTTC. This rearrangement joins TRBV20-1 to TRBJ2-5; D remains unclear. Trimming took 4 bases from V and 4 from J, leaving 10 bases between them. The CDR3 is 12 residues long. Germline CDR1 DFQATT, CDR2 SNEGSKA (reference sequence).

This clone was seen ten or more times. CDR3 bases: TGCAGTGCTAGAGATTTGAGCGGGAGGTCCAACTCATTCGGGTATGAGCAGTTCTTC. Its translation is CSARDLSGRSNSFGYEQFF. The chain combines TRBV20-1 with TRBJ2-1; 9 bases align to TRBD2. The CDR3 contains 19 residues. J was trimmed by 8 bases and V by 0 bases; bases with no gene match: 20. CDR1 and CDR2 from the germline V gene are DFQATT and SNEGSKA (reference sequence).

This clone was recorded a few times. With a much larger clone just one base away, this may be a read error. This CDR3 is also generated by other DNA sequences in the sample. This rearrangement joins TRBV6-1 to TRBJ1-1; tentative D call: TRBD1 (6 bases). V dropped 7 bases and J dropped 8 bases, with 17 bases sitting between them. Germline V gene lookup returns CDR1 MNHNS and CDR2 SASEGT. The CDR3 loop spans 13 amino acids. The chain's CDR3 is CASTKQGTPEAFF. The CDR3 bases are TGTGCCAGCACAAAACAGGGAACCCCGGAAGCTTTCTTT.

As regards this clone: Given a much more abundant clone one base away, this may be a read error. The rearrangement joins TRBV12-5 to TRBJ1-5; D unresolved. Germline-derived CDR1 and CDR2 are LGHNT and FRNRAP. V was cut by 3 bases and J by 3 bases, with 6 bases left in between. The CDR3 runs 13 residues. CDR3 sequence: CASGFDTNQPQHF. CDR3 sequence (DNA): TGTGCTAGTGGTTTCGATACCAATCAGCCCCAGCATTTT. Based on the CDR3 plus reference TRBV12-5 and TRBJ1-5, the full variable domain is DARVTQTPRHKVTEMGQEVTMRCQPILGHNTVFWYRQTMMQGLELLAYFRNRAPLDDSGMPKDRFSAEMPDATLATLKIQPSEPRDSAVYFCASGFDTNQPQHFGDGTRLSIL.

For this clone: This clone may be a read error of a much larger clone one base away. The chain combines TRBV4-1 with TRBJ1-2; D may be TRBD1 (5 bases). This CDR3 is 15 amino acids long. V lost 1 base, J lost 5 bases, and 14 bases lay in between. Germline values: CDR1 MGHRA, CDR2 YSYEKL. This chain's CDR3 is CASSQATPGLYGYTF. The CDR3 coding sequence is TGCGCCAGCAGCCAAGCGACGCCAGGGCTATATGGCTACACCTTC.

This clone was found many times. This chain uses TRBV12-3 or TRBV12-4 with TRBJ2-1; possibly TRBD2 for D (5 bases). CDR3 length: 15 residues. Deletions cut 5 bases from V and 8 bases from J, with 19 bases between. The CDR3 reads CASSTAGTPSDEQFF. The CDR3 DNA follows: TGTGCCAGCAGTACGGCGGGTACCCCTTCCGATGAGCAGTTCTTC.

In regard to this clone: A read error is possible here, since a much larger clone lies one base away. Other DNA sequences in the same sample also yield this CDR3. The chain recombines TRBV4-1 with TRBJ1-1; D gene uncertain. The CDR3 contains 13 residues. The V gene lost 2 bases and the J gene lost 4 bases, with 8 bases spanning the gap. Germline V gene sequence: CDR1 MGHRA, CDR2 YSYEKL. The CDR3 sequence is CASSQTRVTEAFF. In DNA, the CDR3 is TGCGCCAGCAGCCAAACGAGGGTCACTGAAGCTTTCTTT.

The V and J genes are TRBV5-1 and TRBJ2-7; the D is unclear. Germline CDR1 and CDR2: SGHRS and YFSETQ. Trimming removed 7 bases at V and 1 base at J, with 12 bases between. CDR3 size: 13 residues. CDR3 nucleotides: TGCGCCAGCGCGACACACGAGTCCTACGAGCAGTACTTC. Translated: CASATHESYEQYF.

The CDR3 nucleotides are TGTGCCAGCAGCTTCGGACCCGGCACAGATACGCAGTATTTT. Translation: CASSFGPGTDTQYF. The chain is built from TRBV7-3 and TRBJ2-3, with D hard to call. Trimming removed 3 bases from V and 1 base from J, with 8 bases in between. The CDR3 spans 14 residues. From germline, CDR1 is SGHTA and CDR2 FQGTGA.

In the case of this clone: A much larger clone lies one base from this, so it may be a read error. The chain uses TRBV6-1 and TRBJ2-5, with TRBD2 identical over 9 bases. The CDR3 extends over 15 amino acids. Germline-derived CDR1 and CDR2 are MNHNS and SASEGT. The CDR3 region has the DNA TGTGCCAGCAGCCAACGTGGCGGGAGGGGAGAGACCAAGTACTTC. As protein: CASSQRGGRGETKYF.

This clone was counted ten times or more. The V and J genes are TRBV3-1 and TRBJ1-3; D remains ambiguous. Germline V gene lookup returns CDR1 LGHDT and CDR2 YNNKEL (reference sequence). The V end lost 1 base, the J end lost 1 base, and 2 bases lay between the germline ends. The CDR3 is 13 amino acids. The CDR3 DNA is TGTGCCAGCAGCCAAGGGTCTGGAAACACCATATATTTT. Translating it yields CASSQGSGNTIYF. Using reference TRBV3-1 and TRBJ1-3 for the parts outside the CDR3, the full variable domain is DTAVSQTPKYLVTQMGNDKSIKCEQNLGHDTMYWYKQDSKKFLKIMFSYNNKELIINETVPNRFSPKSPDKAHLNLHINSLELGDSAVYFCASSQGSGNTIYFGEGSWLTVV.

This clone came up many times. The chain has TRBV6-1 and TRBJ2-1, with 8 bases lining up with TRBD1. The V and J ends lost 7 bases and 4 bases, in that order; junction bases with no gene match: 6. CDR1 is MNHNS and CDR2 is SASEGT in the germline V gene. This CDR3 region has 14 residues. This CDR3 reads CASTKTGVYNEQFF. Here the CDR3 DNA reads TGTGCCAGCACTAAGACAGGGGTATACAATGAGCAGTTCTTC.

This clone was recorded only once. A much larger clone lies a single base off, so this may be a read error. The CDR3 here is CATSDWRSGGFTDTQYF. The CDR3 region has the DNA TGTGCCACCAGTGATTGGCGGAGCGGGGGATTCACAGATACGCAGTATTTT. This rearrangement joins TRBV24-1 to TRBJ2-3, with 8 positions matching TRBD2. The CDR3 spans 17 residues. Germline loops: CDR1 KGHDR, CDR2 SFDVKD. V shed 2 bases and J 2 bases; nucleotides not matched to a gene: 8.

This clone appeared many times. This chain uses TRBV6-1 with TRBJ1-5; 10 positions match TRBD1. The trim removed 7 bases at V and 2 bases at J, leaving 2 bases unmatched. The CDR3 runs to 14 residues. Germline V lookup: CDR1 MNHNS, CDR2 SASEGT. The CDR3 coding sequence is TGTGCCAGCACAGGGACAGGGGGCAATCAGCCCCAGCATTTT. Translating gives CASTGTGGNQPQHF.

The sample holds many counts of this clone. The chain joins TRBV20-1 to TRBJ1-6; D remains unclear. The ends were cut back, 0 bases at V and 13 bases at J, with 16 bases in the middle. CDR3 length equals 14 residues. Germline CDR1 DFQATT, CDR2 SNEGSKA (reference sequence). The CDR3 nucleotides read TGCAGTGCTAGAGATGAGGAACCCTTTGTCCCCCTCCACTTT. It is translated as CSARDEEPFVPLHF.

In this sample, this clone turned up many times. The chain carries TRBV3-1 and TRBJ2-1; 10 nucleotides agree with TRBD2. CDR1 LGHDT and CDR2 YNNKEL come from the germline V gene (reference sequence). J gave up 6 bases and V 0 bases, and 8 bases lay outside the gene matches. The CDR3 length is 17 residues. Here the CDR3 DNA reads TGTGCCAGCAGCCAAGATCTAACTAGCGGGATTCTCAATGAGCAGTTCTTC. Amino acid sequence: CASSQDLTSGILNEQFF.

Concerning this clone: This could be a read error, since a much larger clone is one nucleotide away. This chain links TRBV7-9 with TRBJ2-5; D is ambiguous. CDR3 length: 14 amino acids. The germline gives CDR1 SEHNR, CDR2 FQNEAQ (reference sequence). The DNA for the CDR3 is TGTGCCAGCAGCTCCGTCCTACCTCAAGATACCCAGTACTTC. This codes for CASSSVLPQDTQYF.

This chain joins TRBV30 and TRBJ2-5; D is ambiguous. Germline V CDR1 and CDR2: GTSNPN, SVGIG (reference sequence). Trimming stripped 5 bases from V and 5 bases from J, with 12 bases between. The CDR3 extends over 12 amino acids. CDR3 bases: TGTGCCTGGGACCCTCGGCGGGAGACCCAGTACTTC. Translated: CAWDPRRETQYF.

For this clone: The junction differs from germline at one of its ends, possibly a read error. The J gene is TRBJ2-3, the V gene TRBV4-1; TRBD1 agrees at 8 bases. In germline, CDR1 is MGHRA, CDR2 YSYEKL. This CDR3 is 16 amino acids long. CDR3 DNA sequence: TGCGCCAGCAGAGGTTCCGGGACAGGCCGCACAGATACGCGGTATTTT. As protein: CASRGSGTGRTDTRYF.